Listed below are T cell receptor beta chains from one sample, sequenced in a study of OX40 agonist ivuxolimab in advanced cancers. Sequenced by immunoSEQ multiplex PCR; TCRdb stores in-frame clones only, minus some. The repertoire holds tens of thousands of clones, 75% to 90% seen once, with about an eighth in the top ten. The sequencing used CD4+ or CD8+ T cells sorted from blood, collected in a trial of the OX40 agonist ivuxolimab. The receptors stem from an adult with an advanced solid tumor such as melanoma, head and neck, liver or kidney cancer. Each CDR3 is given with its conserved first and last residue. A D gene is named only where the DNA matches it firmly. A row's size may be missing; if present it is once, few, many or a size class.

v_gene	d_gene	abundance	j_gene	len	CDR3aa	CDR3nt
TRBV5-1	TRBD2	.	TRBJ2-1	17	CASSLNGGASDNNEQFF	TGCGCCAGCAGCTTGAACGGGGGGGCAAGTGACAACAATGAGCAGTTCTTC
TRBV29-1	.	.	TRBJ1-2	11	CSVTENYGYTF	TGCAGCGTTACAGAGAACTATGGCTACACCTTC
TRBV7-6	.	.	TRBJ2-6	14	CASGPRSGANVLTF	TGTGCCAGCGGCCCCCGCTCTGGGGCCAACGTCCTGACTTTC
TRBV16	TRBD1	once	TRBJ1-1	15	CASSQRQGANTEAFF	TGTGCCAGCAGCCAGCGACAGGGGGCGAACACTGAAGCTTTCTTT
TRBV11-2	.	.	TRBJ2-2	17	CASSLSRAGTTTGELFF	TGTGCCAGCAGCTTAAGCAGAGCCGGGACAACCACCGGGGAGCTGTTTTTT
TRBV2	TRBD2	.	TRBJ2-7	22	CASSQRARLTFFLAGGPHEQYF	TGTGCCAGCAGCCAAAGGGCACGACTGACCTTCTTTCTAGCGGGGGGGCCCCACGAGCAGTACTTC
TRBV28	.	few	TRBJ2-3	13	CASSRDFRDTQYF	TGTGCCAGCAGTCGGGACTTCCGAGATACGCAGTATTTT
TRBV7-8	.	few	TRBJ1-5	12	CASSLRTQPQHF	TGTGCCAGCAGCTTACGGACACAGCCCCAGCATTTT
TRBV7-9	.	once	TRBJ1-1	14	CASTLWAGDTEAFF	TGTGCCAGCACCCTATGGGCAGGGGACACTGAAGCTTTCTTT
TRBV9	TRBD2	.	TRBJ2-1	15	CASSAGGAGGNEQFF	TGTGCCAGCAGCGCCGGGGGGGCCGGGGGCAATGAGCAGTTCTTC
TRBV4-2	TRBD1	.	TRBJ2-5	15	CASSQEAQQGETQYF	TGTGCCAGCAGCCAAGAAGCTCAACAGGGGGAGACCCAGTACTTC
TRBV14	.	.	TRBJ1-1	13	CASSWGQNTEAFF	TGTGCCAGCAGCTGGGGACAGAACACTGAAGCTTTCTTT
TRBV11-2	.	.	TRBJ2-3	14	CASSFTRGGDTQYF	TGTGCCAGCAGCTTTACCAGGGGAGGGGATACGCAGTATTTT
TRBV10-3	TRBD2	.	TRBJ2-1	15	CAISAPTSGIDEQFF	TGTGCCATCAGTGCCCCGACCAGCGGGATAGATGAGCAGTTCTTC
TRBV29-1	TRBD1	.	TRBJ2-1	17	CSAPGEGGQGAYNEQFF	TGCAGCGCCCCCGGGGAGGGGGGACAGGGGGCGTACAATGAGCAGTTCTTC
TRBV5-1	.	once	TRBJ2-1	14	CASSLDPGSNEQFF	TGCGCCAGCAGCTTGGATCCGGGGTCCAATGAGCAGTTCTTC
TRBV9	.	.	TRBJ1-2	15	CASSEGVRGDYGYTF	TGTGCCAGCAGCGAAGGGGTACGGGGTGACTATGGCTACACCTTC
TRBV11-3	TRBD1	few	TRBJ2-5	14	CASSSGQGLETQYF	TGTGCCAGCAGCTCTGGACAGGGGTTGGAGACCCAGTACTTC
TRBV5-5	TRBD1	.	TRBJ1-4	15	CASSLMWTGDEKLFF	TGTGCCAGCAGCTTGATGTGGACAGGGGACGAAAAACTGTTTTTT
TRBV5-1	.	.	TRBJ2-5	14	CASSLAGYGETQYF	TGCGCCAGCAGCTTGGCTGGGTATGGAGAGACCCAGTACTTC
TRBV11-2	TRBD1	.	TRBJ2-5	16	CASSLTRTGGQETQYF	TGTGCCAGCAGCCTGACTCGGACAGGGGGACAAGAGACCCAGTACTTC
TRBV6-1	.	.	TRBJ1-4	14	CASSAGLSNEKLFF	TGTGCCAGCAGTGCTGGGTTGTCTAATGAAAAACTGTTTTTT
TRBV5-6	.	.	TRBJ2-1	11	CASSLAVEQFF	TGTGCCAGCAGCTTGGCCGTTGAGCAGTTCTTC
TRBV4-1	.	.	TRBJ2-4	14	CASSQGTGWNIQYF	TGCGCCAGCAGCCAAGGTACGGGGTGGAACATTCAGTACTTC
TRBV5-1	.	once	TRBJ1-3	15	CASSLAGSSGNTIYF	TGCGCCAGCAGCTTGGCAGGGAGCTCTGGAAACACCATATATTTT
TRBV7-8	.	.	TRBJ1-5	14	CASSVRFSNQPQHF	TGTGCCAGCAGCGTGCGATTTAGCAATCAGCCCCAGCATTTT
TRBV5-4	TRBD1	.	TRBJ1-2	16	CASVLGTGGASGGYTF	TGTGCCAGCGTTCTTGGGACAGGGGGCGCCTCGGGTGGCTACACCTTC
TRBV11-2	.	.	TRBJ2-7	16	CASSPPLMGLSYEQYF	TGTGCCAGCAGCCCCCCCCTGATGGGGCTCTCCTACGAGCAGTACTTC
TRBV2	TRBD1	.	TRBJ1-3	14	CASQDRSSGNTIYF	TGTGCCAGCCAGGACAGGAGCTCTGGAAACACCATATATTTT
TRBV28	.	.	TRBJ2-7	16	CASSFGFLALSYEQYF	TGTGCCAGCAGTTTCGGGTTTTTGGCACTCTCCTACGAGCAGTACTTC
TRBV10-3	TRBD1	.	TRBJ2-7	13	CAIGQGGAYEQYF	TGTGCCATCGGACAGGGGGGTGCCTACGAGCAGTACTTC
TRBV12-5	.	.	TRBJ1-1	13	CASGRAQGTEAFF	TGTGCTAGTGGGAGAGCACAGGGCACTGAAGCTTTCTTT
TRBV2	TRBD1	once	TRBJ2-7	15	CASRLQGTPPGEQYF	TGTGCCAGCAGACTACAGGGGACCCCTCCTGGCGAGCAGTACTTC
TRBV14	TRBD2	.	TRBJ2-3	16	CASSHALAASTDTQYF	TGTGCCAGCAGCCACGCACTAGCGGCTAGCACAGATACGCAGTATTTT
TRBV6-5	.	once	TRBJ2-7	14	CASSRGDTSYEQYF	TGTGCCAGTTCTAGAGGGGACACCTCCTACGAGCAGTACTTC
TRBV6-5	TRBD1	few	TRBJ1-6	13	CASRGQGYSPLHF	TGTGCCAGCAGAGGACAGGGGTATTCACCCCTCCACTTT
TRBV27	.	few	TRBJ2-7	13	CASSSAGATEQYF	TGTGCCAGCAGTTCCGCCGGGGCCACCGAGCAGTACTTC
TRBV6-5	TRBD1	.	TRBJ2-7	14	CASSGTGGVNEQYF	TGTGCCAGCAGTGGGACAGGGGGTGTCAACGAGCAGTACTTC
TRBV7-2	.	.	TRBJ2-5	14	CASTPSKSQETQYF	TGTGCCAGCACCCCGTCTAAGAGCCAAGAGACCCAGTACTTC
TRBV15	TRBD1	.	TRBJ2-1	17	CATSRGRGTGSYNEQFF	TGTGCCACCAGCAGAGGCCGTGGGACAGGGTCCTACAATGAGCAGTTCTTC
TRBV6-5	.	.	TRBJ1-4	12	CASIRGREKLFF	TGTGCCAGCATTCGTGGCCGGGAAAAACTGTTTTTT
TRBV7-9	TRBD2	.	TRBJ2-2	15	CASSLSGGDTGELFF	TGTGCCAGCAGCTTGAGCGGGGGAGACACCGGGGAGCTGTTTTTT
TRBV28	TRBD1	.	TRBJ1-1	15	CASRLNRGPNTEAFF	TGTGCCAGCAGACTTAACAGGGGACCGAACACTGAAGCTTTCTTT
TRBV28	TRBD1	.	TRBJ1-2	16	CASSSPDRGRFYGYTF	TGTGCCAGCAGTTCCCCCGACAGGGGGCGCTTCTATGGCTACACCTTC
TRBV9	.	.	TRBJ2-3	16	CASSVSRPGVPDTQYF	TGTGCCAGCAGCGTGTCCCGCCCAGGGGTCCCAGATACGCAGTATTTT
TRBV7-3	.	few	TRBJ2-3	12	CASSSSPDTQYF	TGTGCCAGCAGCTCTTCACCAGATACGCAGTATTTT
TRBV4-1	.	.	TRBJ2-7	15	CASSQDSREAYEQYF	TGCGCCAGCAGCCAAGATTCCAGGGAGGCGTACGAGCAGTACTTC
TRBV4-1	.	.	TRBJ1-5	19	CASSQEYGFGRRSNQPQHF	TGCGCCAGCAGCCAAGAATATGGATTCGGTAGGAGGAGCAATCAGCCCCAGCATTTT
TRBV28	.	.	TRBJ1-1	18	CASSLGWPSHTLRWEAFF	TGTGCCAGCAGTTTAGGATGGCCCTCCCACACTTTACGCTGGGAAGCTTTCTTT
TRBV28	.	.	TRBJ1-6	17	CASSSTLDLRGGSPLHF	TGTGCCAGCAGTTCGACACTGGACCTAAGAGGGGGTTCACCCCTCCACTTT
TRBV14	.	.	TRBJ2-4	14	CASSQAGSRNIQYF	TGTGCCAGCAGCCAAGCAGGGAGTCGAAACATTCAGTACTTC
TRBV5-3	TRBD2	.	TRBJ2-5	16	CARSLVAGGPQETQYF	TGTGCCAGAAGCTTGGTAGCGGGAGGGCCCCAAGAGACCCAGTACTTC
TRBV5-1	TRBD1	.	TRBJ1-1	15	CASRETGMGNTEAFF	TGCGCCAGCAGAGAGACAGGGATGGGGAACACTGAAGCTTTCTTT
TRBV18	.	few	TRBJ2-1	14	CASSLLGQGNEQFF	TGTGCCAGCTCACTACTGGGCCAAGGGAATGAGCAGTTCTTC
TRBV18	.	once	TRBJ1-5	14	CASSPGQLNQPQHF	TGTGCCAGCTCACCAGGCCAGCTCAATCAGCCCCAGCATTTT